The clone carrying this TCR beta chain was seen only a few times. The antigen is undetermined. This sample is part of a study of T cell repertoires in cytomegalovirus infection. Study context: The study used recently identified HLA-C-restricted and well-studied HLA-B-restricted CMV epitopes. Public TCR beta signatures provided an indication of both CMV infection and a matching HLA type.

Findings of the study overall: Carriers of CMV plus the relevant HLA were identified by cumulative public TCR beta family frequency. CMV-specific TCR beta clonotypes restricted by HLA-C dominated the ex vivo response.

The V end was cut by 7 bases, the J end by 4 bases, with 16 bases between. The CDR3 extends over 14 amino acids. Germline V gene data show CDR1 as ENHRY and CDR2 as SYGVKD. TCRdb passed the reads through MiXCR, listing each CDR3 protein once. The repertoire has fewer than 850,000 distinct CDR3 sequences, 25% to 35% of them found once; the top ten carry around 12%. The chain uses TRBV10-3 and TRBJ1-2; D perhaps matches TRBD1 (6 bases). The clonotype was recovered from a human donor in good health (CMV status not recorded). Some clones in this sample may be carry-over from other donors' samples. Sequenced here: cultured CD8+ T cells from PBMCs, sampled from culture after CMV antigen stimulation. The CDR3 DNA is TGTGCCATCAAGGGGGGACACTTGTTCTATGGCTACACCTTC. Protein: CAIKGGHLFYGYTF.